This T cell receptor beta chain was captured by sequencing in a study of cytomegalovirus exposure and HLA in healthy donors. For this clone: Its antigen is not identified.

Likely unrecorded immune exposures existed in these nominally healthy donors. PCR primers comprised 60 Vbeta and 13 Jbeta primers. The repertoire was sequenced with immunoSEQ multiplex PCR; TCRdb's copy has only in-frame clones and lacks some. The sample records around 110,000 clones, over 70% being singletons. Trimming at V came to 6 bases and at J to 8 bases, leaving 4 bases not matched to a gene. This CDR3 region has 13 residues. From germline, CDR1 is LNHDA and CDR2 SQIVND (reference sequence). Whole-study results and caveats: The study put some 160 TCR beta chains on its list as cytomegalovirus-associated.

The specimen sequenced was PBMCs. This chain uses TRBV19 with TRBJ2-1, with 10 bases matching TRBD1. This clonotype originated in a female donor in good health and CMV-seronegative. The DNA for the CDR3 is TGTGCCAGTAGGACAGGGGGCTATTATGAGCAGTTCTTC. It codes for CASRTGGYYEQFF.